A selection of T cell receptor beta chains follows, all from one sample in a study of low-dose radiotherapy and immunotherapy resistance in tumors. TCRdb reprocessed the reads with MiXCR, giving one entry per CDR3 protein. In the table there are 45,000 to 75,000 distinct CDR3 sequences, almost 25% of which are singletons. The sequenced sample was PBMCs, obtained before treatment. Every receptor here comes from a male donor with prostate cancer. The CDR3 runs from the conserved cysteine through the conserved F or W. D genes are given only for firm matches. Size is omitted from some rows. Given values are once, few, many or a class for expanded clones.

j_call,d_call,clone_size,v_call,cdr3_aa,cdr3_nt
TRBJ2-2,.,many,TRBV30,CAYREHTGELFF,TGTGCCTACCGGGAACACACCGGGGAGCTGTTTTTT
TRBJ2-7,.,many,TRBV12-3/TRBV12-4,CASSFDGTYEQYF,TGTGCCAGCAGTTTCGACGGTACCTACGAGCAGTACTTC
TRBJ2-7,.,many,TRBV3-1,CASSVVAYEQYF,TGTGCCAGCAGCGTCGTAGCCTACGAGCAGTACTTC
TRBJ1-5,.,many,TRBV27,CASSLISSNQPQHF,TGTGCCAGCAGTTTAATATCGAGCAATCAGCCCCAGCATTTT
TRBJ1-1,TRBD1,many,TRBV10-3,CAISNAGGADTEAFF,TGTGCCATCAGTAACGCAGGGGGCGCGGACACTGAAGCTTTCTTT
TRBJ2-2,.,.,TRBV14,CASSPTRGLGTGELFF,TGTGCCAGCAGCCCCACCCGCGGGTTAGGCACCGGGGAGCTGTTTTTT
TRBJ2-6,.,many,TRBV6-2/TRBV6-3,CASSYQSSGANVLAF,TGTGCCAGCAGTTACCAGAGCTCTGGGGCCAACGTCCTGGCTTTC
TRBJ2-7,TRBD1,.,TRBV10-3,CAISGSQGAYEQYF,TGTGCCATCAGTGGATCACAGGGGGCGTACGAGCAGTACTTC
TRBJ2-2,.,many,TRBV27,CASSLSGELFF,TGTGCCAGCAGTTTATCCGGGGAGCTGTTTTTT
TRBJ2-4,.,many,TRBV21-1,CARIPETGESIQYF,TGTGCCAGAATCCCGGAGACAGGGGAATCCATTCAGTACTTC
TRBJ1-6,TRBD1,.,TRBV7-2,CASRQGDSSPLHF,TGTGCCAGCCGACAGGGGGACAGTTCACCCCTCCACTTT
TRBJ1-5,TRBD1,many,TRBV28,CASSRSWTGGSGNQPQHF,TGTGCCAGCAGTCGCTCGTGGACAGGGGGCTCTGGCAATCAGCCCCAGCATTTT
TRBJ2-1,.,many,TRBV20-1,CSARERGGGYNEQFF,TGCAGTGCTAGAGAACGGGGAGGAGGCTACAATGAGCAGTTCTTC
TRBJ2-3,.,.,TRBV6-2/TRBV6-3,CASSRPDTQYF,TGTGCCAGCAGTCGACCAGATACGCAGTATTTT
TRBJ2-3,TRBD2,many,TRBV24-1,CATSLSGRASTDTQYF,TGTGCCACCAGCCTTAGCGGGAGGGCTAGCACAGATACGCAGTATTTT
TRBJ1-1,TRBD1,many,TRBV3-1,CASQGAGTEAFF,TGTGCCAGCCAGGGGGCTGGGACTGAAGCTTTCTTT
TRBJ2-1,.,.,TRBV20-1,CSASGAGSRGSSYNEQFF,TGCAGTGCTAGTGGGGCAGGGTCGAGGGGAAGCTCCTACAATGAGCAGTTCTTC
TRBJ2-2,.,many,TRBV2,CASIRQDVTGELFF,TGTGCCAGCATCAGACAGGACGTCACCGGGGAGCTGTTTTTT
TRBJ2-7,.,many,TRBV7-8,CASSLGLSYEQYF,TGTGCCAGCAGCTTAGGACTCTCCTACGAGCAGTACTTC
TRBJ1-4,.,many,TRBV11-3,CASSSGSGSNEKLFF,TGTGCCAGCAGCTCAGGATCGGGTTCGAATGAAAAACTGTTTTTT
TRBJ2-1,TRBD1,many,TRBV4-1,CASSQDPPPTGGIDNEQFF,TGCGCCAGCAGCCAAGACCCGCCTCCGACAGGGGGCATAGACAATGAGCAGTTCTTC
TRBJ2-7,.,many,TRBV28,CASSLDKTYEQYF,TGTGCCAGCAGTTTAGACAAAACCTACGAGCAGTACTTC
TRBJ2-1,TRBD2,many,TRBV9,CASSVGPSGGANEQFF,TGTGCCAGCAGCGTAGGCCCTAGCGGGGGGGCAAATGAGCAGTTCTTC
TRBJ2-7,.,many,TRBV28,CASSLGVPYEQYF,TGTGCCAGCAGTTTAGGGGTCCCCTACGAGCAGTACTTC
TRBJ1-2,TRBD1,many,TRBV5-1,CASGSDRGLGYTF,TGCGCCAGCGGTTCGGACAGGGGGCTCGGCTACACCTTC
TRBJ2-5,.,.,TRBV11-2,CASSQKADGETQYF,TGTGCCAGCAGCCAAAAGGCGGATGGGGAGACCCAGTACTTC
TRBJ2-5,TRBD2,many,TRBV3-1,CASSQGLAVTQETQYF,TGTGCCAGCAGCCAAGGACTAGCGGTAACCCAAGAGACCCAGTACTTC
TRBJ1-1,.,many,TRBV27,CASKRTELNTEAFF,TGTGCCAGCAAGCGGACAGAACTGAACACTGAAGCTTTCTTT
TRBJ2-3,.,many,TRBV6-1,CASSNPGDLTQYF,TGTGCCAGCAGTAACCCGGGGGACCTTACGCAGTATTTT
TRBJ2-5,TRBD2,.,TRBV2,CASNPSGVQTQYF,TGTGCCAGCAACCCCAGCGGGGTACAGACCCAGTACTTC
TRBJ2-7,TRBD1,once,TRBV5-6,CASNNIGQGLTRSYEQYF,TGTGCCAGCAACAATATAGGACAGGGGCTGACAAGATCCTACGAGCAGTACTTC
TRBJ2-7,TRBD1,many,TRBV30,CAWSPGQGGQYF,TGTGCCTGGAGTCCAGGACAGGGCGGGCAGTACTTC
TRBJ2-2,TRBD2,many,TRBV6-5,CASTGTSGKSGELFF,TGTGCCAGCACCGGGACTAGCGGGAAGTCCGGGGAGCTGTTTTTT
TRBJ2-1,TRBD2,many,TRBV12-3/TRBV12-4,CASSFDSGGTYNEQFF,TGTGCCAGCAGTTTCGACAGCGGGGGTACCTACAATGAGCAGTTCTTC
TRBJ2-7,TRBD2,.,TRBV6-6,CASSRLAPYKQYF,TGCGCCAGCAGTCGACTAGCGCCCTACAAGCAGTACTTC
TRBJ2-7,.,many,TRBV12-5,CASGLIAGGGGYEQYF,TGTGCTAGTGGTTTAATAGCTGGGGGAGGAGGCTACGAGCAGTACTTC
TRBJ2-7,TRBD2,many,TRBV9,CASSFLSGASSYEQYF,TGTGCCAGCAGTTTCCTTAGCGGGGCAAGCTCCTACGAGCAGTACTTC